These 10 T cell receptor beta chains came from one sample sequenced in a study of T cell clonality in common variable immunodeficiency. Profiling relied on immunoSEQ multiplex PCR, and the TCRdb table lists in-frame clones only, not all of them. This sample has about 43,000 clones, each found more than once. What was sequenced was peripheral blood mononuclear cells. The receptors come from a person aged 18 to 70 in good health.

Ten or more counts support this clone. The read is 3 residues too short to cover the CDR3 end, so that end is filled in from the germline J gene. V gene TRBV30 combines with J gene TRBJ2-7; no clear D. This CDR3 contains 12 residues. The germline gives CDR1 GTSNPN, CDR2 SVGIG (reference sequence). V lost 5 bases and J 0 bases, leaving 8 bases between the germline ends. The sequenced CDR3 bases are TGTGCCTGGGAGGCTAGCTCCTACGAG. Its translation: CAWEASSYE. The whole CDR3 protein is CAWEASSYEQYF.

This clone was observed many times. Here the CDR3 reads CATKDRGDSPLHF. The part of the CDR3 DNA that was read is TGTGCCACCAAGGACAGAGGGGATTCACCC. This rearrangement joins TRBV19 to TRBJ1-6, with D possibly TRBD1 on 6 matching bases. With the read ending 3 residues before the CDR3 end, the germline J gene is used to fill in that end. The V gene's germline CDR1 is LNHDA and CDR2 SQIVND (reference sequence). The CDR3 runs 13 residues. Trimming cost V 10 bases and J 8 bases, with 15 bases left between them.

This clone showed up many times. The read halts 3 residues ahead of the CDR3 end, with the missing end drawn from the germline J gene. The chain combines TRBV5-6 with TRBJ2-5, with D perhaps TRBD2 (7 bases). The CDR3 length is 15 residues. The V and J ends lost 0 bases and 0 bases respectively, with 9 bases between them. Germline values: CDR1 SGHDT, CDR2 YYEEEE. The covered CDR3 bases are TGTGCCAGCAGCTTGGGGGGGGGCTACCAAGAGACC. It translates to CASSLGGGYQET. The whole CDR3 sequence reads CASSLGGGYQETQYF.

This clone was observed at least ten times. The read ends 3 residues early relative to the CDR3; the germline J gene fills the gap. The chain has TRBV11-2 and TRBJ1-4, with D possibly matching TRBD1 (6 bases). This CDR3 spans 14 amino acids. Between the trimmed V and J ends, which lost 5 bases and 8 bases, there was a span of 15 bases. Germline loops: CDR1 SGHAT, CDR2 FQNNGV. CDR3 DNA (partial): TGTGCCAGCAGCCCTCTACAGGGTAGGGAAAAA. It yields the protein CASSPLQGREK. The full CDR3 protein reads CASSPLQGREKLFF.

Comment on this clone: The CDR3 goes on 3 residues after the read ends, and that part is filled in from the germline J gene. This sequence joins TRBV30 and TRBJ1-2; TRBD1 matches at 12 bases. The germline V gene has CDR1 GTSNPN and CDR2 SVGIG (reference sequence). This CDR3 has 14 residues. The part of the CDR3 DNA that was read is TGTGCCACTACGGGACAGGGGGCTCTGAATGAA. This encodes CATTGQGALNE. In full, the CDR3 reads CATTGQGALNEYTF.

Many counts were recorded for this clone. Sequencing ends 3 residues short of the CDR3 end; the germline J gene provides the rest. V gene TRBV7-2 combines with J gene TRBJ2-5; 11 bases agree with TRBD2. V lost 0 bases to trimming and J lost 5 bases; unmatched junction nucleotides: 2. The germline V gene has CDR1 SGHTA and CDR2 FQGNSA. CDR3 length: 15 residues. Incomplete CDR3 DNA: TGTGCCAGCAGCTTAGCTAGCGGGAGGGTTGAGACC. Protein: CASSLASGRVET. The entire CDR3 is CASSLASGRVETQYF. Using reference TRBV7-2 and TRBJ2-5 for the parts outside the CDR3, the full variable domain is GAGVSQSPSNKVTEKGKDVELRCDPISGHTALYWYRQSLGQGLEFLIYFQGNSAPDKSGLPSDRFSAERTGGSVSTLTIQRTQQEDSAVYLCASSLASGRVETQYFGPGTRLLVL.

There are many counts of this clone. The read halts 3 residues ahead of the CDR3 end, with the missing end drawn from the germline J gene. The rearrangement links TRBV7-2 to TRBJ2-2; D might be TRBD1 (6 bases). CDR1 is SGHTA and CDR2 is FQGNSA in the germline V gene. Trimming cost V 3 bases and J 7 bases, with 12 bases left between them. The CDR3 is 14 residues long. Incomplete CDR3 DNA: TGTGCCAGCAGCTTCCTACACAGGGACGGGGAG. This translates into CASSFLHRDGE. The entire CDR3 sequence reads CASSFLHRDGELFF. The full variable domain, rest sourced from reference TRBV7-2 and TRBJ2-2, is GAGVSQSPSNKVTEKGKDVELRCDPISGHTALYWYRQSLGQGLEFLIYFQGNSAPDKSGLPSDRFSAERTGGSVSTLTIQRTQQEDSAVYLCASSFLHRDGELFFGEGSRLTVL.

This clone was recorded many times. The read terminates 3 residues ahead of where the CDR3 ends, so the germline J gene completes it. The chain employs TRBV5-1 and TRBJ2-5; TRBD2 matches 7 bases. CDR1 SGHRS and CDR2 YFSETQ come from the germline V gene. With V trimmed by 8 bases and J by 5 bases, 12 bases remained unmatched. The CDR3 extends over 14 amino acids. The part of the CDR3 DNA that was read is TGCGCCAGTGCCCGGGACGGGGGGATGGAGACC. Protein sequence: CASARDGGMET. The full CDR3 sequence reads CASARDGGMETQYF.

This clone was observed at least ten times. With the read ending 3 residues before the CDR3 end, the germline J gene is used to fill in that end. The chain couples TRBV6-1 to TRBJ1-2; D is ambiguous. The CDR3 spans 11 residues. Germline values: CDR1 MNHNS, CDR2 SASEGT. CDR3 in amino acids: CASSEAGDYTF. The CDR3 DNA, read in part, is TGTGCCAGCAGTGAAGCGGGCGAT.

This clone was detected ten times or more. The read is 3 residues too short to cover the CDR3 end, so that end is filled in from the germline J gene. The V and J genes are TRBV10-1 and TRBJ1-4, with a possible D match to TRBD1 (6 bases). Germline CDR1 WNHNN, CDR2 SYGVQD (reference sequence). The V and J ends lost 9 bases and 5 bases respectively, with 13 bases between them. This CDR3 contains 13 residues. Here the CDR3 reads CASAGHMNEKLFF. The sequenced CDR3 bases are TGCGCCAGTGCGGGACATATGAATGAAAAA.